The sequence of this TCR beta chain was determined in a study of regulatory T cells in long-lasting Graves disease. From germline, CDR1 is SNHLY and CDR2 FYNNEI. The CDR3 runs to 15 residues. Trimming cost V 7 bases and J 4 bases, with 17 bases left between them. According to the study, TCR beta libraries were built with iRepertoire HTBI primers and CDR3-region Arm-PCR. Via MiXCR, TCRdb re-called the multiplex PCR reads, giving one row per CDR3 protein. Of about 210,000 distinct CDR3 sequences listed, approximately 18% were seen once; the top ten hold about 10%. This clonotype was seen more than once but under ten times. Time point specified: newly diagnosed GD, antithyroid drugs for less than 3 months. After RNA was extracted from PBMCs, the TCR library was made from it. These data also featured in a second study, about T cells in Graves' hyperthyroidism and ophthalmopathy.

The sequence came from a woman aged 30 to 39 with Graves disease. The sample consisted of peripheral blood mononuclear cells (PBMCs), taken at new diagnosis, from a patient treated with antithyroid drugs. V is TRBV2 and J is TRBJ1-5; tentatively, D is TRBD1 (6 bases). The CDR3 region is CASTLEGGGNQPQHF. The CDR3 DNA is TGTGCCAGCACCCTGGAAGGGGGAGGGAATCAGCCCCAGCATTTT.